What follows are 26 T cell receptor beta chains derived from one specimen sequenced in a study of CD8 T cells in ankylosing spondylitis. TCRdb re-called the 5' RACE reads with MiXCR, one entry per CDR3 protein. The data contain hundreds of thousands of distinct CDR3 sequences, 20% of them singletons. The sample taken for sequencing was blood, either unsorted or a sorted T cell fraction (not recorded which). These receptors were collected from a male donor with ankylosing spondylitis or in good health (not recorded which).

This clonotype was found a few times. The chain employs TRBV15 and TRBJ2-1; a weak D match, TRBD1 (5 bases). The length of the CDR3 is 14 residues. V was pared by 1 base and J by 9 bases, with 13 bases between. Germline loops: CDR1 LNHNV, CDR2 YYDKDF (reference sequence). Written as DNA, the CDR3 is TGTGCCACCAGCAGAGGCAGGGAATTGAGTGAGCAGTTCTTC. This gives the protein CATSRGRELSEQFF.

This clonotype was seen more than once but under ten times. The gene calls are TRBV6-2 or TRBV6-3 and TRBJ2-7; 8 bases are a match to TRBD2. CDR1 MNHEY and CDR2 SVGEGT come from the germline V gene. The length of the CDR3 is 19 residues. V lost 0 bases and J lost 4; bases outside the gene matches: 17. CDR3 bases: TGTGCCAGCAGTTACTCGATTGACGGGAGGGCCGGTCTGCCGTACGAGCAGTACGTC. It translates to CASSYSIDGRAGLPYEQYV.

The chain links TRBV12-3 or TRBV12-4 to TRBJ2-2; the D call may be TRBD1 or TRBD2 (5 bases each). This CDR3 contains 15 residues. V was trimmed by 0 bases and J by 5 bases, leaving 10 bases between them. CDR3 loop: CASSLAPGQTGELFF. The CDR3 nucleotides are TGTGCCAGCAGTTTAGCGCCGGGGCAGACCGGGGAGCTGTTTTTT.

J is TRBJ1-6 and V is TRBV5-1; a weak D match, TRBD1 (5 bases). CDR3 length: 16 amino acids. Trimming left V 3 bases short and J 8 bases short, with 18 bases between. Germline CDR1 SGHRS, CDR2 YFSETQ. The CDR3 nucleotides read TGCGCCAGCAGCTACACCTACAGGATCCCAGATTCACCCCTCCACTTT. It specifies CASSYTYRIPDSPLHF.

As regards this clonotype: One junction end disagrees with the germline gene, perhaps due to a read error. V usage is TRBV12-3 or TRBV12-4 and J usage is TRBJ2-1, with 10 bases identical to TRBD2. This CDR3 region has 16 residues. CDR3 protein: CASSFATGTSANGQFF. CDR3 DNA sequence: TGTGCCAGCAGTTTCGCTACCGGGACTAGCGCGAATGGGCAGTTCTTC.

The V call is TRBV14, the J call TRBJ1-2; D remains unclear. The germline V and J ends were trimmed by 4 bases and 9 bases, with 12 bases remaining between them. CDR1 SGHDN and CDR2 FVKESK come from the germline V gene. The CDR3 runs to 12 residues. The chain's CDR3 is CASSPSPRSYTF. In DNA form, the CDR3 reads TGTGCCAGCAGCCCCTCCCCAAGGAGCTACACCTTC.

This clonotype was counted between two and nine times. DNA of the CDR3: TGTGCCAGCAGTGAACGCCCAGGGACAGTAGCGAACACTGAAGCTTTCTTT. It specifies CASSERPGTVANTEAFF. V usage is TRBV6-1 and J usage is TRBJ1-1; 7 positions agree with TRBD1. Per the germline V gene, CDR1 is MNHNS and CDR2 is SASEGT. CDR3 size: 17 residues. V shed 2 bases, J shed 1 base, and the junction held 10 bases outside the gene matches.

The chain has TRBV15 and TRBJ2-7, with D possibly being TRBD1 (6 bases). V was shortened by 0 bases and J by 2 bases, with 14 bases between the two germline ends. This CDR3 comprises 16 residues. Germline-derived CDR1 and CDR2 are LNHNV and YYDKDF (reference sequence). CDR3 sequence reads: CATSRDLGRGTYEQYV. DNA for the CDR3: TGTGCCACCAGCAGAGATCTCGGCAGGGGAACCTACGAGCAGTACGTC.

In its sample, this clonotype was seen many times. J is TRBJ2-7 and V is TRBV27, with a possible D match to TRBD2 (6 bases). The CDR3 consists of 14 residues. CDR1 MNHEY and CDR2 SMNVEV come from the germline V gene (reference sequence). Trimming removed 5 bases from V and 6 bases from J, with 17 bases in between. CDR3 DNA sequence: TGTGCCAGCAGTCCAGGGACTGGGCTCGGCGAGCAGTACGTC. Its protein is CASSPGTGLGEQYV.

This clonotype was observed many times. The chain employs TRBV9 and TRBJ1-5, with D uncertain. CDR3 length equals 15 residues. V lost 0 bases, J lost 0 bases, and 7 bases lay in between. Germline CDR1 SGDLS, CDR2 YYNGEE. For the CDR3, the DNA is TGTGCCAGCAGCGTAGGTGCGAATAGCAATCAGCCCCAGCATTTT. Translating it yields CASSVGANSNQPQHF.

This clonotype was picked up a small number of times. CDR3 DNA sequence: TGTGCCAGCAGCCAATTCGACAGCTACAATGAGCAGTTCTTC. Its protein product is CASSQFDSYNEQFF. The V and J genes are TRBV3-1 and TRBJ2-1, with a tentative D call TRBD1 (5 bases). The CDR3 covers 14 residues. Trimming took 2 bases from V and 3 from J, leaving 8 bases between them. CDR1 and CDR2 from the germline V gene are LGHDT and YNNKEL (reference sequence).

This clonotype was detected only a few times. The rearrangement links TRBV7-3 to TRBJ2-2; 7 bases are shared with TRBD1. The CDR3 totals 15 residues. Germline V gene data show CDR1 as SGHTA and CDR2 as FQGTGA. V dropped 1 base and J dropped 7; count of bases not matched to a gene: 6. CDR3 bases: TGTGCCAGCAGCTTAAGAGACAGGGAATTCGGGGAGCTGTTTTTT. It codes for CASSLRDREFGELFF.

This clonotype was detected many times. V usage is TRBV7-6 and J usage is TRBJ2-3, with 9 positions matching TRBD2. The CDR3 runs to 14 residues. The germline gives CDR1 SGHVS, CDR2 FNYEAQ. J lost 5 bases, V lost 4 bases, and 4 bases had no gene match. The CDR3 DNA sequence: TGTGCCAGCAGCTGGTCTAGCGGGGTAGATACGCAGTATTTT. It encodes CASSWSSGVDTQYF.

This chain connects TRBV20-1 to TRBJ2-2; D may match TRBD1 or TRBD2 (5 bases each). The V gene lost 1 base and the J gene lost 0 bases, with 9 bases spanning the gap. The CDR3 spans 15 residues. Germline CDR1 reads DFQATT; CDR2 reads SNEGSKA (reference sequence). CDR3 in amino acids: CSARVGGPNTGELFF. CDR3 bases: TGCAGTGCTAGAGTTGGGGGTCCGAACACCGGGGAGCTGTTTTTT.

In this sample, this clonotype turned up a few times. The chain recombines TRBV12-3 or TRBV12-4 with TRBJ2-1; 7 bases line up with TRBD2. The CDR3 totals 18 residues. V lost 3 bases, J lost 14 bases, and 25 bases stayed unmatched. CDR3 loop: CASSFGKSLSPGLRKEFF. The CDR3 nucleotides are TGTGCCAGCAGTTTTGGCAAATCGCTCTCACCGGGACTACGGAAAGAGTTCTTC.

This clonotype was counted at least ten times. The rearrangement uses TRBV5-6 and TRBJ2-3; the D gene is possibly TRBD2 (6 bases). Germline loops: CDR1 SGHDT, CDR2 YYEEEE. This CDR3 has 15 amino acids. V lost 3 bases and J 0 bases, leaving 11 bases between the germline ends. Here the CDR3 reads CASSWSGPSTDTQYF. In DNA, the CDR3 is TGTGCCAGCAGCTGGAGCGGGCCCAGCACAGATACGCAGTATTTT.

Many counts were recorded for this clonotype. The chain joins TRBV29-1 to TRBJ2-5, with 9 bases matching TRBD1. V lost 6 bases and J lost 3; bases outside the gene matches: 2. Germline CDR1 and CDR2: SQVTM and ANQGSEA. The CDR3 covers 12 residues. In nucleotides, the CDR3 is TGCAGCGTGGACAGGGGCGAAGAGACCCAGTACTTC. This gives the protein CSVDRGEETQYF.

The CDR3 region is CASSLSLGQVYNEQFF. The CDR3 DNA reads as TGTGCCAGCAGCTTAAGTCTGGGACAGGTTTACAATGAGCAGTTCTTC. This chain links TRBV11-2 with TRBJ2-1, with 8 bases matching TRBD1. The germline V gene has CDR1 SGHAT and CDR2 FQNNGV. This CDR3 region has 16 residues. The V and J ends lost 2 bases and 4 bases, in that order; junction bases with no gene match: 7.

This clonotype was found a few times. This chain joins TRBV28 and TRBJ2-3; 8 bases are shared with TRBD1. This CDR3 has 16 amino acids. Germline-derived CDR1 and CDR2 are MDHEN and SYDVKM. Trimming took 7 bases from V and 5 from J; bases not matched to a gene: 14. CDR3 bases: TGTGCCAGCACCGATCCCGGACAGGGAAGAAGAGATACGCAGTATTTT. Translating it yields CASTDPGQGRRDTQYF.

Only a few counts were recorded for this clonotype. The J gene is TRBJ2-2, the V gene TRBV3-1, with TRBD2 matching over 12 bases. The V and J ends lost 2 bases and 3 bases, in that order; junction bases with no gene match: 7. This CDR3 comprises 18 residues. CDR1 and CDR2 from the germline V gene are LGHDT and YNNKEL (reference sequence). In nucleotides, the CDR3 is TGTGCCAGCAGCCAACGGACTAGCGGGACCTGGGACACCGGGGAGCTGTTTTTT. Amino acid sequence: CASSQRTSGTWDTGELFF.

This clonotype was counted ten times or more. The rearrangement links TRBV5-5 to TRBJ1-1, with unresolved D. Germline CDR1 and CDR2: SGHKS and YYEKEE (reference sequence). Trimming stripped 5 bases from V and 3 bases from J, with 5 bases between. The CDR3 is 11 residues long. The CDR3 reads CASRRDTEAFF. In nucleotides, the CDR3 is TGTGCCAGCAGACGGGACACTGAAGCTTTCTTT.

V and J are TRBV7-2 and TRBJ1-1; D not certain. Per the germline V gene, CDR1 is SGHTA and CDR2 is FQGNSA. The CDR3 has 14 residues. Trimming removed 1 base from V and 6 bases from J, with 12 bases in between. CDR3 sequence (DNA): TGTGCCAGCAGCTTAGGGAGGGTTCCCCCTGAAGCTTTCTTT. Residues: CASSLGRVPPEAFF. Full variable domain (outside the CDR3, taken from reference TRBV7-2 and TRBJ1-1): GAGVSQSPSNKVTEKGKDVELRCDPISGHTALYWYRQSLGQGLEFLIYFQGNSAPDKSGLPSDRFSAERTGGSVSTLTIQRTQQEDSAVYLCASSLGRVPPEAFFGQGTRLTVV.

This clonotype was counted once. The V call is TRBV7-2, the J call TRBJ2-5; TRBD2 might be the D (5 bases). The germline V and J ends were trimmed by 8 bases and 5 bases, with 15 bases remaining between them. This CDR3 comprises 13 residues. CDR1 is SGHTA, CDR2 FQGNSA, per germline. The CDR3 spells CASATGIVETQYF. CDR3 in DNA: TGTGCCAGCGCGACGGGGATAGTGGAGACCCAGTACTTC.

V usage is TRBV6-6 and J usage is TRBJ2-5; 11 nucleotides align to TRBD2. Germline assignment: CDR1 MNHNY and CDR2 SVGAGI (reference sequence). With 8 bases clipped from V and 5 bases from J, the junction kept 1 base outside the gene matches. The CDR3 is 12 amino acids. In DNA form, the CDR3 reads TGTGCCAGCCGACTAGCGGGGGAGACCCAGTACTTC. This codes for CASRLAGETQYF.

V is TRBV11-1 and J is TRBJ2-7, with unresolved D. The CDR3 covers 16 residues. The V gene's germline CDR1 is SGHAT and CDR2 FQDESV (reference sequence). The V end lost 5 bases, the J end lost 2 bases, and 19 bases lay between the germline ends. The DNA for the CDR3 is TGTGCCAGCAGCCCGCTCAAGACACTACACCCCTACGAGCAGTACGTC. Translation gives CASSPLKTLHPYEQYV.

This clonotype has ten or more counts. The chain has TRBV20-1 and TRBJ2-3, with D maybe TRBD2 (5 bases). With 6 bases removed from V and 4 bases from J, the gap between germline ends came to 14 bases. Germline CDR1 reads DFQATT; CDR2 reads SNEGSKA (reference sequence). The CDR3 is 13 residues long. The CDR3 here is CSATPLAADTQYF. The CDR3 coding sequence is TGCAGTGCAACTCCCCTAGCTGCAGATACGCAGTATTTT.